The 26 T cell receptor beta chains below all came from one sample that was sequenced in a study of blood T cell repertoires in COVID-19 (dated by TCRdb to the early 2020s). Receptors were amplified or captured by the immunoSEQ multiplex PCR assay. TCRdb obtained this table from immuneACCESS and retained in-frame rearrangements with V and J assigned. These tables miss some clones; where compared with another copy, unresolved V genes account for less than half of the shortfall, and the remainder is unexplained. The sample table records 150,000 to 200,000 clones; about three quarters of these occur just once. The biggest ten clones account for about 7.8% of the sample. The specimen sequenced was peripheral blood. These receptors were obtained from a man aged 55 to 70 with acute or convalescent COVID-19.

In this sample, this clone turned up a few times. The chain has TRBV19 and TRBJ1-5; D might be TRBD1 (6 bases). CDR1 and CDR2 from the germline V gene are LNHDA and SQIVND (reference sequence). This CDR3 contains 15 residues. The V end lost 7 bases, the J end lost 6 bases, and 19 bases lay between the germline ends. The CDR3 bases are TGTGCCAGTATAGCCGGGACAACGATCTTTCAGCCCCAGCATTTT. It translates to CASIAGTTIFQPQHF.

This chain links TRBV4-2 with TRBJ2-5; weak D call: TRBD2 (5 bases). The CDR3 has 14 amino acids. CDR1 is LGHNA, CDR2 YNFKEQ, per germline. V lost 3 bases and J lost 0, with 8 bases in between. CDR3 coding DNA: TGTGCCAGCAGCCAGACCGGGAACCAAGAGACCCAGTACTTC. This gives the protein CASSQTGNQETQYF.

This clone was counted between two and nine times. The V and J genes are TRBV7-9 and TRBJ2-1; the match to TRBD1 covers 12 bases. V gave up 5 bases and J gave up 10 bases; unmatched junction bases: 12. Germline-derived CDR1 and CDR2 are SEHNR and FQNEAQ (reference sequence). This CDR3 region has 16 residues. CDR3 sequence reads: CASSTPGQGASREQFF. CDR3 nucleotide sequence: TGTGCCAGCAGCACACCGGGACAGGGGGCAAGTAGGGAGCAGTTCTTC.

This clone was found once. The rearrangement uses TRBV18 and TRBJ1-6, with 7 bases identical to TRBD1. There are 14 residues in the CDR3. Germline loops: CDR1 KGHSH, CDR2 LQKENI. V dropped 5 bases and J dropped 8; count of bases not matched to a gene: 6. The chain's CDR3 is CASSTTGADSPLHF. The CDR3 DNA reads TGTGCCAGCTCAACCACAGGGGCTGATTCACCCCTCCACTTT.

The chain couples TRBV19 to TRBJ1-1; perhaps TRBD1 as D (5 bases). The V end lost 8 bases, the J end lost 4 bases, and 20 bases lay between the germline ends. From germline, CDR1 is LNHDA and CDR2 SQIVND (reference sequence). This CDR3 contains 15 residues. CDR3 DNA sequence: TGTGCCAGTTCTGCCGCAGGCAGGGCTGCCACTGAAGCTTTCTTT. This gives the protein CASSAAGRAATEAFF.

This chain joins TRBV7-2 and TRBJ2-7; 8 bases map to TRBD1. The CDR3 spans 13 residues. Germline CDR1 is SGHTA and CDR2 is FQGNSA. V gave up 6 bases and J gave up 3 bases; unmatched junction bases: 4. The CDR3 bases are TGTGCCAGCAGAGACAGGGGCGGCTACGAGCAGTACTTC. Encoded protein: CASRDRGGYEQYF.

The chain carries TRBV10-3 and TRBJ1-2, with TRBD1 as a possible D gene (6 bases). Trimming took 6 bases from V and 1 from J, leaving 12 bases between them. This CDR3 comprises 14 residues. Germline V gene sequence: CDR1 ENHRY, CDR2 SYGVKD. CDR3 coding DNA: TGTGCCATCAGGGGGGCAGGGAGTAACTATGGCTACACCTTC. Encoded protein: CAIRGAGSNYGYTF.

V is TRBV9 and J is TRBJ2-5, with 11 bases identical to TRBD2. This CDR3 has 18 residues. With V trimmed by 4 bases and J by 6 bases, 17 bases remained unmatched. The germline gives CDR1 SGDLS, CDR2 YYNGEE. The CDR3 bases are TGTGCCAGCAGCAACGGGCTAGCGGGGGGCCCGGTCGCGAAGACCCAGTACTTC. Its translation is CASSNGLAGGPVAKTQYF. The full variable domain, its missing parts supplied by reference TRBV9 and TRBJ2-5, is DSGVTQTPKHLITATGQRVTLRCSPRSGDLSVYWYQQSLDQGLQFLIQYYNGEERAKGNILERFSAQQFPDLHSELNLSSLELGDSALYFCASSNGLAGGPVAKTQYFGPGTRLLVL.

This clone showed up many times. V gene TRBV5-6 combines with J gene TRBJ2-5; D may be TRBD1 (5 bases). V dropped 4 bases and J dropped 7 bases, with 11 bases sitting between them. Germline CDR1 SGHDT, CDR2 YYEEEE. This CDR3 spans 12 amino acids. This chain's CDR3 is CASSQRQGTQYF. For the CDR3, the DNA is TGTGCCAGCAGCCAACGGCAGGGGACCCAGTACTTC. The full variable domain, its missing parts supplied by reference TRBV5-6 and TRBJ2-5, is DAGVTQSPTHLIKTRGQQVTLRCSPKSGHDTVSWYQQALGQGPQFIFQYYEEEERQRGNFPDRFSGHQFPNYSSELNVNALLLGDSALYLCASSQRQGTQYFGPGTRLLVL.

The J gene is TRBJ2-5, the V gene TRBV27; 7 bases are a match to TRBD1. Trimming at V came to 7 bases and at J to 3 bases, leaving 20 bases not matched to a gene. Germline lookup yields CDR1 MNHEY and CDR2 SMNVEV (reference sequence). The CDR3 totals 18 residues. The DNA of the CDR3 is TGTGCCAGCACCAACAGGGGACCAGCCGATCCTCTTAAAGAGACCCAGTACTTC. Protein sequence: CASTNRGPADPLKETQYF.

This chain connects TRBV7-8 to TRBJ2-3; possibly TRBD2 for D (6 bases). Trimming removed 0 bases from V and 0 bases from J, with 10 bases in between. The germline V gene has CDR1 SGHVS and CDR2 FQNEAQ. CDR3 size: 16 residues. This chain's CDR3 is CASSLAEGVSTDTQYF. As DNA, the CDR3 is TGTGCCAGCAGCTTAGCGGAGGGAGTTAGCACAGATACGCAGTATTTT.

The chain couples TRBV18 to TRBJ1-2; D unresolved. The CDR3 is made up of 13 amino acids. Trimming cost V 5 bases and J 6 bases, with 13 bases left between them. Germline-derived CDR1 and CDR2 are KGHSH and LQKENI. CDR3 sequence (DNA): TGTGCCAGCTCAGGATTCACGCAGGATGGCTACACCTTC. Translating it yields CASSGFTQDGYTF.

This sequence joins TRBV20-1 and TRBJ2-1, with a weak D call TRBD1 (6 bases). The CDR3 is 13 amino acids. Germline values: CDR1 DFQATT, CDR2 SNEGSKA (reference sequence). Trimming removed 3 bases at V and 5 bases at J, with 11 bases between. The CDR3 nucleotides are TGCAGTGCTAGTCGGGACACCGACAATGAGCAGTTCTTC. The encoded protein is CSASRDTDNEQFF.

This chain joins TRBV3-1 (or the pseudogene TRBV3-2) and TRBJ1-2; a possible D gene is TRBD1 (6 bases). The length of the CDR3 is 15 residues. Germline CDR1 and CDR2: LGHDT and YNNKEL (reference sequence). The germline V and J ends were trimmed by 2 bases and 4 bases, with 14 bases remaining between them. CDR3 in DNA: TGTGCCAGCAGCCAACAAAGGGGGGGGACCTATGGCTACACCTTC. This sequence encodes CASSQQRGGTYGYTF.

This chain uses TRBV11-2 with TRBJ1-1; 9 bases fit TRBD1. CDR1 and CDR2 from the germline V gene are SGHAT and FQNNGV. The CDR3 runs to 17 residues. The V and J ends lost 0 bases and 1 base, in that order; junction bases with no gene match: 6. The CDR3 sequence: CASSLELQGARNTEAFF. DNA for the CDR3: TGTGCCAGCAGCTTAGAGCTACAGGGGGCTAGGAACACTGAAGCTTTCTTT.

The rearrangement joins TRBV5-4 to TRBJ2-6, with D perhaps TRBD2 (5 bases). Germline CDR1 is SGHNT and CDR2 is YYREEE (reference sequence). V was clipped by 1 base and J by 0 bases, with 11 bases between them. CDR3 length: 17 amino acids. The CDR3, as DNA: TGTGCCAGCAGCTTGATTGGCACTAGCTCTGGGGCCAACGTCCTGACTTTC. This encodes CASSLIGTSSGANVLTF.

V is TRBV4-3 and J is TRBJ1-1; 12 bases are shared with TRBD1. Looked up from germline, CDR1 is LGHNA and CDR2 is YSLEER. The CDR3 length is 17 residues. Trimming removed 1 base from V and 0 bases from J; junction bases left unmatched: 3. The CDR3 DNA reads as TGCGCCAGCAGCCAAGTTGGGACAGGGGGCATGAACACTGAAGCTTTCTTT. Its translation: CASSQVGTGGMNTEAFF.

The chain couples TRBV6-1 to TRBJ1-5; a weak D match, TRBD1 (6 bases). Trimming removed 2 bases at V and 0 bases at J, with 23 bases between. From germline, CDR1 is MNHNS and CDR2 SASEGT. This CDR3 has 20 amino acids. Here the CDR3 reads CASSESGGPDYLDSNQPQHF. CDR3 DNA: TGTGCCAGCAGTGAAAGCGGGGGGCCAGACTATCTAGATAGCAATCAGCCCCAGCATTTT.

The chain links TRBV18 to TRBJ2-3, with 8 bases identical to TRBD2. The length of the CDR3 is 17 residues. V lost 0 bases to trimming and J lost 0 bases; unmatched junction nucleotides: 5. In germline, CDR1 is KGHSH, CDR2 LQKENI. This chain's CDR3 is CASSPPGSGGSTDTQYF. In nucleotides, the CDR3 is TGTGCCAGCTCACCACCCGGGAGCGGGGGTAGCACAGATACGCAGTATTTT.

The V gene is TRBV6-5, the J gene TRBJ2-3; TRBD1 matches at 7 bases. The CDR3 covers 13 residues. In germline, CDR1 is MNHEY, CDR2 SVGAGI. Losses at the gene ends were 6 bases for V and 3 bases for J; bases not matched to a gene: 3. CDR3 region: CASSQGETDTQYF. In nucleotides, the CDR3 is TGTGCCAGCAGCCAGGGGGAGACAGATACGCAGTATTTT.

The chain employs TRBV6-5 and TRBJ1-2; TRBD1 is a possible D gene (5 bases). The germline CDR1 and CDR2 sequences are MNHEY and SVGAGI. The CDR3 spans 14 residues. Trimming shortened V by 5 bases and J by 3 bases, and 13 bases separated the two germline ends. The CDR3 here is CASSPGTGDYGYTF. The DNA of the CDR3 is TGTGCCAGCAGTCCCGGGACGGGGGACTATGGCTACACCTTC.

The J gene is TRBJ2-5, the V gene TRBV18, with 10 bases identical to TRBD2. This CDR3 is built from 16 residues. Germline CDR1 KGHSH, CDR2 LQKENI. J lost 1 base, V lost 5 bases, and 7 bases had no gene match. Here the CDR3 DNA reads TGTGCCAGCTCATCAGTAGCGGGGGGATCCCAAGAGACCCAGTACTTC. Protein: CASSSVAGGSQETQYF.

The chain links TRBV18 to TRBJ1-1; 9 nucleotides match TRBD1. The CDR3 runs to 16 residues. V dropped 2 bases and J dropped 0; count of bases not matched to a gene: 4. CDR1 and CDR2 from the germline V gene are KGHSH and LQKENI. CDR3 sequence reads: CASSPRDRAVNTEAFF. The DNA for the CDR3 is TGTGCCAGCTCACCAAGGGACAGGGCGGTGAACACTGAAGCTTTCTTT.

V is TRBV5-1 and J is TRBJ2-1; 12 nucleotides agree with TRBD2. In germline, CDR1 is SGHRS, CDR2 YFSETQ. V was pared by 1 base and J by 7 bases, with 6 bases of the junction left unmatched. The CDR3 totals 16 residues. CDR3 DNA sequence: TGCGCCAGCAGCTTGAAGACTAGCGGGGGAATGAATGAGCAGTTCTTC. This codes for CASSLKTSGGMNEQFF.

The chain combines TRBV18 with TRBJ2-7, with TRBD1 as a possible D gene (5 bases). The V gene lost 6 bases and the J gene lost 0 bases, with 12 bases spanning the gap. CDR1 KGHSH and CDR2 LQKENI come from the germline V gene. The CDR3 has 14 residues. CDR3 amino acids: CASSQGPSSYEQYF. The CDR3 region has the DNA TGTGCCAGCTCCCAGGGCCCGAGCTCCTACGAGCAGTACTTC.

The chain has TRBV14 and TRBJ2-1, with D possibly TRBD1 on 6 matching bases. Per the germline V gene, CDR1 is SGHDN and CDR2 is FVKESK. Trimming shortened V by 6 bases and J by 8 bases, and 14 bases separated the two germline ends. The CDR3 contains 13 residues. In nucleotides, the CDR3 is TGTGCCAGCAGACAGGGTCCGGGCCATGAGCAGTTCTTC. Amino acids: CASRQGPGHEQFF.